Below, one T cell receptor (beta chain) is given with its context. The antigen is not known. V was cut by 11 bases and J by 6 bases, with 16 bases left in between. Germline assignment: CDR1 MNHEY and CDR2 SMNVEV (reference sequence). The CDR3 is 12 amino acids. Method: immunoSEQ multiplex PCR; TCRdb's copy keeps in-frame clones and lacks some. The sample consists of millions of clones, over 85% of them appearing once. The sample originates from a study of shared clonotypes between healthy human individuals. Study-level results: Depth was large, yet rarefaction showed that sorted-subset sequencing was incomplete. The four-donor shared clonotypes exceeded non-shared clonotypes in generation probability, with non-shared ones scoring lower.

The sequence came from a man between 18 and 35 years old in good health. The chain has TRBV27 and TRBJ1-1; D remains ambiguous. Material: naive CD4+ T cells sorted from blood. The sample's subset: CD45RA+ positively selected. The CDR3 loop reads CAAGRRAAEAFF. The CDR3 bases are TGTGCCGCGGGAAGACGGGCAGCTGAAGCTTTCTTT.